This T cell receptor (beta chain) was captured in a study of blood T cell repertoires in COVID-19. The wider study: Donors in the United States, Italy and Spain gave samples during acute or convalescent COVID-19. Nucleic acid was either cDNA or gDNA, and it came from T cells, B-cell-depleted T cells, or PBMCs.

Original processing notes: Amplification of reference gene primers was used by the study to estimate nucleated cell counts. Profiled with immunoSEQ multiplex PCR; TCRdb holds only in-frame clones, not every one. The DNA gave D and trimming, while V, J and clone size come from that table. This table holds approximately 300,000 clones, around 89% found once. Trimming cost V 0 bases and J 4 bases, with 13 bases left between them. This CDR3 has 15 residues. The germline CDR1 and CDR2 sequences are SGHRS and YFSETQ. Sequenced material: peripheral blood. V and J are TRBV5-1 and TRBJ1-1; possibly TRBD1 for D (6 bases). This clonotype was obtained from a young man who had recovered from COVID-19. The CDR3 here is CASSLGTGSVTEAFF. In DNA form, the CDR3 reads TGCGCCAGCAGCTTGGGTACAGGGTCGGTCACTGAAGCTTTCTTT.